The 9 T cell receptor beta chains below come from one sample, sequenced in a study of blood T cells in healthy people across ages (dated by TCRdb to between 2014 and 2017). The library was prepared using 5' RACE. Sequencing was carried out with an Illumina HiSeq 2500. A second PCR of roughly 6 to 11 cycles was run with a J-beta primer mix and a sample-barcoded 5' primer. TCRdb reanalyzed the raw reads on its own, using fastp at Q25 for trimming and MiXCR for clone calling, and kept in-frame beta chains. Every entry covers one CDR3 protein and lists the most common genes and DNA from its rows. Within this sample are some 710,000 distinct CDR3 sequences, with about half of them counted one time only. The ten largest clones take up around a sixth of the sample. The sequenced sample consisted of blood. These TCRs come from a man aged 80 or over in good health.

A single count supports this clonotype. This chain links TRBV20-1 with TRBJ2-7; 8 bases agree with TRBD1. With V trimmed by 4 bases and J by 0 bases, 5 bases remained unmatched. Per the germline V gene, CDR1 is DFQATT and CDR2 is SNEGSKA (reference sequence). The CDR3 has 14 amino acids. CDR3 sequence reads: CSAISGGSSYEQYF. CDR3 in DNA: TGCAGTGCTATTTCAGGGGGCAGCTCCTACGAGCAGTACTTC.

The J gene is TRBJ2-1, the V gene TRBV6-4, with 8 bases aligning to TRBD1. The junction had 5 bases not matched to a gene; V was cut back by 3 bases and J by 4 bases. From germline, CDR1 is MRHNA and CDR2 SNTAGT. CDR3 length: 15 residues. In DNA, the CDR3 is TGTGCCAGCAGTGAAGCAGGACAGGGATACAATGAGCAGTTCTTC. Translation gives CASSEAGQGYNEQFF.

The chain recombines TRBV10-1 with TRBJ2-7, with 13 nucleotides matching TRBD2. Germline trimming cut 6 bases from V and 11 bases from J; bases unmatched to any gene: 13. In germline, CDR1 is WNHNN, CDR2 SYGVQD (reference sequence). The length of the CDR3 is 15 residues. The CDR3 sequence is CASRPGTSGNNEKYF. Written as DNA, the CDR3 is TGCGCCAGCAGGCCCGGGACTAGCGGGAACAATGAGAAGTACTTC.

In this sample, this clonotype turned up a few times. CDR3 sequence reads: CASSVAYSGRGEETQYF. CDR3 coding DNA: TGTGCCAGCAGCGTAGCTTACAGCGGGAGAGGTGAAGAGACCCAGTACTTC. The rearrangement uses TRBV9 and TRBJ2-5; TRBD2 aligns across 8 bases. The CDR3 is made up of 17 amino acids. Unmatched junction bases numbered 10, after V lost 0 bases and J lost 3 bases. From germline, CDR1 is SGDLS and CDR2 YYNGEE.

The CDR3 nucleotides read TGCAGCGTTGAGGGATGGACAGGGGGCGATGAGCAGTTCTTC. Translation: CSVEGWTGGDEQFF. The chain employs TRBV29-1 and TRBJ2-1, with 11 nucleotides matching TRBD1. Germline V CDR1 and CDR2: SQVTM, ANQGSEA. Trimming removed 3 bases from V and 8 bases from J; junction bases left unmatched: 6. CDR3 length equals 14 residues.

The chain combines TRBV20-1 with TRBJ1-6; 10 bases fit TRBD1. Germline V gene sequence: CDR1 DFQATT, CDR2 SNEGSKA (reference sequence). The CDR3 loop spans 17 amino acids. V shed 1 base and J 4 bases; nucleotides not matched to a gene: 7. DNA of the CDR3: TGCAGTGCTAGAGTTGAGGACAGGGGGTTTTATAATTCACCCCTCCACTTT. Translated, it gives CSARVEDRGFYNSPLHF.

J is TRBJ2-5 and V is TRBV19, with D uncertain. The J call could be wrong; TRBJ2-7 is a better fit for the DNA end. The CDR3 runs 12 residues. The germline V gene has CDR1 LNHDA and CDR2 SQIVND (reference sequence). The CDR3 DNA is TGTGCCAGTAGTATATCTCGGGACGAGCAGTACTTC. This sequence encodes CASSISRDEQYF.

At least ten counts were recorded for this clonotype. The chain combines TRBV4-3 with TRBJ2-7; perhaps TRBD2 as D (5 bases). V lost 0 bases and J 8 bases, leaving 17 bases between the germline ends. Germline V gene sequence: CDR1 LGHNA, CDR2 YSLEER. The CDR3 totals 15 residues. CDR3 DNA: TGCGCCAGCAGCCAAGATACCAGCGGCTCAAGACAGCAGTACTTC. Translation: CASSQDTSGSRQQYF.

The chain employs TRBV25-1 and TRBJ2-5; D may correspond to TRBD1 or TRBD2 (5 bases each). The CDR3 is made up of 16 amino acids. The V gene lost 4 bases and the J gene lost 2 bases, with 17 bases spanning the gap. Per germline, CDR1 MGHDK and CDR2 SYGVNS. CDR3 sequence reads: CASSVLGTDIQETQYF. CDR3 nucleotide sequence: TGTGCCAGCAGTGTACTAGGGACCGATATACAAGAGACCCAGTACTTC.